This T cell receptor (beta chain) was documented in a study of shared clonotypes between healthy human individuals. General observations from the study: The authors expected sequencing depth to affect clonotype sharing among donors. Non-shared clonotypes had lower generation probabilities than clonotypes shared by all four sorted-subset donors. The naive CD4 repertoires of a few donors were compared, and 5% to 6.5% of clonotypes were shared.

In the authors' methods: ImmunoSEQ junction-only sequences lacked quality scores, so their filtering differed. This table comes from immunoSEQ multiplex PCR, and its TCRdb copy is limited to in-frame clones, with some not included. V, J and clone size derive from that table, while D and trimming were established from the DNA sequence. The sample yields millions of clones, about 95% seen once. Germline V gene data show CDR1 as SGHVS and CDR2 as FNYEAQ. Trimming pared 0 bases from V and 10 bases from J, leaving 15 bases between. CDR3 length equals 14 residues. The sample holds one count of this clone. No antigen is known for it.

Sequencing used naive CD4+ T cells sorted from blood. Indicated subset: CD45RA+ positively selected. This receptor was obtained from a man between 18 and 29 years old in good health. The rearrangement links TRBV7-6 to TRBJ2-5, with a tentative D call TRBD1 (6 bases). CDR3 residues: CASSLAYREGDQYF. The CDR3 coding sequence is TGTGCCAGCAGCTTAGCCTACAGGGAAGGAGACCAGTACTTC.